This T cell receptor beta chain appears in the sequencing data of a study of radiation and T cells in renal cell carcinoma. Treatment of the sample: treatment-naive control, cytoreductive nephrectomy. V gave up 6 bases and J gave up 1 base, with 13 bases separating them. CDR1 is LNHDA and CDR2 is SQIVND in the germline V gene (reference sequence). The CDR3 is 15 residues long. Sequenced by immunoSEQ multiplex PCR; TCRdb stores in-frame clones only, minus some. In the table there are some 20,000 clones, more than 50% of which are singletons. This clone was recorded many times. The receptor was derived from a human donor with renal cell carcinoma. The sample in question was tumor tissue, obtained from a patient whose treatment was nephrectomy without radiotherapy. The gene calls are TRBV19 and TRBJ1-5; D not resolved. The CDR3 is CASSGRAGSNQPQHF. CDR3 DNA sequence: TGTGCCAGTAGCGGGAGGGCGGGAAGCAATCAGCCCCAGCATTTT.